Here is one T cell receptor beta chain with its context. After autologous stem cell transplantation all patients relapsed, and prior brentuximab vedotin exposure differed between cohorts. Some clones are missing from TCRdb's copy, which holds only in-frame ones; the method was immunoSEQ multiplex PCR. The sample consists of 150,000 or so clones, 78% of them appearing once. The data originate from a study of PD-1 blockade in classical Hodgkin lymphoma. V was pared by 0 bases and J by 3 bases, with 6 bases between. CDR3 size: 13 residues. Germline-derived CDR1 and CDR2 are ENHRY and SYGVKD. The sequence came from a human donor with classical Hodgkin lymphoma. Sequencing used peripheral blood mononuclear cells (PBMCs), obtained before the second cycle of nivolumab. V and J are TRBV10-3 and TRBJ2-7; D is uncertain. The CDR3 DNA follows: TGTGCCATCAGTGAGTCATTTGGCTACGAGCAGTACTTC. Encoded protein: CAISESFGYEQYF.